Each of the 3 T cell receptor beta chains below was sequenced from the same sample in a study of T cell responses to AZD1222 COVID-19 vaccine. TCRdb's copy holds only in-frame clones and misses some; the assay was immunoSEQ multiplex PCR. Of 95,000 to 150,000 clones in the sample, over 80% were seen once. Specimen: peripheral blood, collected on day 0 of AZD1222 vaccination. These receptors all come from an adult in good health.

This clone is labeled as medium-sized. The chain combines TRBV28 with TRBJ1-1; 9 nucleotides align to TRBD1. Germline loops: CDR1 MDHEN, CDR2 SYDVKM. CDR3 length: 14 residues. V shed 8 bases and J 4 bases; nucleotides not matched to a gene: 8. CDR3 sequence reads: CASLRTGEATEAFF. The CDR3 region has the DNA TGTGCCAGCCTCCGGACAGGGGAGGCCACTGAAGCTTTCTTT.

CDR3 DNA: TGCGCCAGCAGCCAAGATAATAGGGGGAACACCATATATTTT. It is translated as CASSQDNRGNTIYF. The chain joins TRBV4-3 to TRBJ1-3; perhaps TRBD1 as D (6 bases). The CDR3 is made up of 14 amino acids. Looked up from germline, CDR1 is LGHNA and CDR2 is YSLEER. Trimming shortened V by 0 bases and J by 7 bases, and 10 bases separated the two germline ends.

CDR3 bases: TGTGCCTGGGAGCAGGGAGGCACTGAAGCTTTCTTT. This codes for CAWEQGGTEAFF. This chain connects TRBV30 to TRBJ1-1, with D tentatively TRBD1 (5 bases). From germline, CDR1 is GTSNPN and CDR2 SVGIG (reference sequence). This CDR3 is 12 amino acids long. The V end lost 5 bases, the J end lost 4 bases, and 11 bases lay between the germline ends.